A single sample gave rise to the 8 T cell receptor beta chains below, sequenced in a study of shared clonotypes between healthy human individuals. Produced via immunoSEQ multiplex PCR; TCRdb's table is partial and in-frame only. The data hold hundreds of thousands of clones, with roughly 73% observed a single time. Sequenced material: memory CD4+ T cells sorted from blood. Noted subset: CD45RA-negative fraction. The receptors were sampled from a woman aged 30 to 39 in good health.

Notes on this clone: The identical CDR3 is also encoded by other nucleotide sequences in the sample. The chain uses TRBV4-1 and TRBJ1-3, with D unresolved. CDR3 length equals 13 residues. The germline V gene has CDR1 MGHRA and CDR2 YSYEKL. Deletions cut 3 bases from V and 2 bases from J, with 5 bases between. In DNA form, the CDR3 reads TGCGCCAGCAGCCACGACACTGGAAACACCATATATTTT. Its translation: CASSHDTGNTIYF.

V gene TRBV4-1 combines with J gene TRBJ2-4; D is uncertain. CDR3 length: 17 residues. Germline CDR1 MGHRA, CDR2 YSYEKL. V was cut by 3 bases and J by 3 bases, with 18 bases left in between. Written as DNA, the CDR3 is TGCGCCAGCAGCCAGGGATCCCAAACTGGGCACAAAAACATTCAGTACTTC. Translated: CASSQGSQTGHKNIQYF.

This chain links TRBV28 with TRBJ1-2, with TRBD1 identical over 8 bases. There are 15 residues in the CDR3. CDR1 and CDR2 (germline): MDHEN, SYDVKM. Trimming took 5 bases from V and 3 from J; bases not matched to a gene: 8. The CDR3 protein is CASSAPGQVHYGYTF. The CDR3 DNA follows: TGTGCCAGCAGTGCCCCGGGACAGGTACACTATGGCTACACCTTC.

The chain employs TRBV4-2 and TRBJ1-5, with 12 bases matching TRBD1. The germline gives CDR1 LGHNA, CDR2 YNFKEQ. The CDR3 covers 19 residues. Trimming cost V 4 bases and J 6 bases; bases outside gene matches: 16. The CDR3 coding sequence is TGTGCCAGCAGCCGAGCCCCGAGAGCCGGGACAGGGGGCTTTCAGCCCCAGCATTTT. It specifies CASSRAPRAGTGGFQPQHF.

Comments on this clone: Compared with germline, one end of the junction differs, possibly owing to a read error. The V and J genes are TRBV4-2 and TRBJ1-4, with D possibly being TRBD1 (5 bases). This CDR3 region has 14 residues. Germline assignment: CDR1 LGHNA and CDR2 YNFKEQ. This CDR3 is CASRQAQENEKLFF. DNA for the CDR3: TGTGCCAGCAGACAAGCACAGGAGAATGAAAAACTGTTTTTT.

The CDR3 region is CASSTDSYGYTF. In DNA form, the CDR3 reads TGTGCCAGCAGTACCGACAGCTATGGCTACACCTTC. This rearrangement joins TRBV6-6 to TRBJ1-2; a weak D match, TRBD1 (5 bases). Germline CDR1 and CDR2: MNHNY and SVGAGI (reference sequence). CDR3 length: 12 residues. V lost 5 bases to trimming and J lost 4 bases, with 8 bases between them.

This clone came up a few times. This rearrangement joins TRBV28 to TRBJ2-1; the match to TRBD2 covers 7 bases. V was pared by 2 bases and J by 2 bases, with 0 bases of the junction left unmatched. The CDR3 has 14 residues. Per germline, CDR1 MDHEN and CDR2 SYDVKM. This CDR3 reads CASSLGGAYNEQFF. The CDR3 DNA is TGTGCCAGCAGTTTAGGGGGGGCCTACAATGAGCAGTTCTTC.

This clone was detected only a few times. The gene calls are TRBV28 and TRBJ1-5; a possible D gene is TRBD1 (6 bases). The germline V gene encodes CDR1 MDHEN and CDR2 SYDVKM. The CDR3 totals 15 residues. The V gene lost 6 bases and the J gene lost 3 bases, with 15 bases spanning the gap. The CDR3 reads CASRPGGADNQPQHF. CDR3 sequence (DNA): TGTGCCAGCAGGCCGGGGGGGGCGGACAATCAGCCCCAGCATTTT.